Below, 25 T cell receptor beta chains from the same sample are listed, as sequenced in a study of radiation and T cells in renal cell carcinoma. Profiling relied on immunoSEQ multiplex PCR, and the TCRdb table lists in-frame clones only, not all of them. The sample consists of about 100,000 clones, around 80% of them appearing once. Time point described: blood 4 weeks post-SBRT, at nephrectomy. Treatment given: 15 Gy SBRT to primary tumor, nephrectomy 4 weeks later. Here the sequenced sample was blood, taken from a patient whose treatment included radiotherapy and nephrectomy. All receptors come from a man aged 60-69 years with renal cell carcinoma.

The chain couples TRBV5-5 to TRBJ2-7; 8 nucleotides line up with TRBD2. V trimming: 3 bases; J trimming: 5 bases; junction bases outside the gene matches: 7. The V gene's germline CDR1 is SGHKS and CDR2 YYEKEE (reference sequence). CDR3 length equals 14 residues. DNA of the CDR3: TGTGCCAGCAGCTCAGGGCGGGAGGTCAACGAGCAGTACTTC. This encodes CASSSGREVNEQYF.

Ten or more counts support this clone. The rearrangement uses TRBV11-3 and TRBJ1-1; no definite D call. This CDR3 has 14 amino acids. Germline V gene sequence: CDR1 SGHNT, CDR2 YENEEA. Trimming took off 1 base at V and 8 bases at J, with 14 bases between the two ends. CDR3 loop: CASSLGPQQTEAFF. CDR3 bases: TGTGCCAGCAGCTTAGGCCCCCAACAGACCGAAGCTTTCTTT.

V and J are TRBV21-1 and TRBJ2-7; the tabulated D call, TRBD1, remains unverified against the DNA. TRBV21-1 is termed a pseudogene. The CDR3 extends over 24 amino acids. CDR3 sequence: CASRPRASETRDSWWLGPHYEQYF. CDR3 in DNA: TGTGCCAGCAGACCCAGGGCCAGCGAGACACGGGACAGTTGGTGGTTGGGTCCCCACTACGAGCAGTACTTC.

This chain joins TRBV4-3 and TRBJ2-1; TRBD2 aligns across 14 bases. Trimming removed 1 base from V and 16 bases from J; junction bases left unmatched: 6. CDR1 is LGHNA and CDR2 is YSLEER in the germline V gene. The length of the CDR3 is 14 residues. CDR3 protein: CASSQGAGLAGAFF. Written as DNA, the CDR3 is TGCGCCAGCAGCCAAGGCGCGGGACTAGCGGGAGCCTTCTTC.

The chain carries TRBV5-1 and TRBJ2-7, with D perhaps TRBD1 or TRBD2 (5 bases each). The CDR3 is made up of 14 amino acids. The V gene lost 7 bases and the J gene lost 4 bases, with 18 bases spanning the gap. Germline lookup yields CDR1 SGHRS and CDR2 YFSETQ. CDR3 amino acids: CASHRDPTSYEQYF. CDR3 DNA sequence: TGCGCCAGCCACCGGGACCCTACCTCGTACGAGCAGTACTTC.

The sample holds a few counts of this clone. The chain employs TRBV19 and TRBJ1-1; D ambiguous. The V end lost 3 bases, the J end lost 4 bases, and 12 bases lay between the germline ends. The germline gives CDR1 LNHDA, CDR2 SQIVND (reference sequence). The CDR3 consists of 14 residues. The CDR3 region is CASSIDTRGTEAFF. CDR3 nucleotide sequence: TGTGCCAGTAGTATCGACACAAGAGGCACTGAAGCTTTCTTT. Full variable domain (outside the CDR3, taken from reference TRBV19 and TRBJ1-1): DGGITQSPKYLFRKEGQNVTLSCEQNLNHDAMYWYRQDPGQGLRLIYYSQIVNDFQKGDIAEGYSVSREKKESFPLTVTSAQKNPTAFYLCASSIDTRGTEAFFGQGTRLTVV.

The chain employs TRBV9 and TRBJ2-7, with 9 bases identical to TRBD2. V lost 3 bases, J lost 2 bases, and 9 bases stayed unmatched. Germline CDR1 is SGDLS and CDR2 is YYNGEE. The CDR3 has 16 residues. CDR3 amino acids: CASSDRGAGGPYEQYF. The CDR3 DNA reads as TGTGCCAGCAGCGATCGTGGGGCGGGAGGGCCCTACGAGCAGTACTTC.

The V call is TRBV6-1, the J call TRBJ2-5; D is possibly TRBD1 (5 bases). CDR1 and CDR2 from the germline V gene are MNHNS and SASEGT. This CDR3 contains 15 residues. Trimming shortened V by 8 bases and J by 5 bases, and 21 bases separated the two germline ends. The CDR3 coding sequence is TGTGCCAGCCTACCTGGGGCTTTCTCCCGGGAGACCCAGTACTTC. Residues: CASLPGAFSRETQYF.

This clone was detected once. The chain employs TRBV28 and TRBJ1-4; perhaps TRBD1 as D (5 bases). Germline lookup yields CDR1 MDHEN and CDR2 SYDVKM. The CDR3 has 16 amino acids. V lost 5 bases to trimming and J lost 8 bases, with 21 bases between them. The CDR3 loop is CASSPPGRRGQEKLFF. In nucleotides, the CDR3 is TGTGCCAGCAGTCCCCCGGGACGACGGGGCCAAGAAAAACTGTTTTTT. Full variable domain (outside the CDR3, taken from reference TRBV28 and TRBJ1-4): DVKVTQSSRYLVKRTGEKVFLECVQDMDHENMFWYRQDPGLGLRLIYFSYDVKMKEKGDIPEGYSVSREKKERFSLILESASTNQTSMYLCASSPPGRRGQEKLFFGSGTQLSVL.

On this clone: This same CDR3 is encoded by further DNA sequences in the sample. The chain links TRBV19 to TRBJ2-7; tentatively, D is TRBD1 or TRBD2 (5 bases each). Germline V gene sequence: CDR1 LNHDA, CDR2 SQIVND (reference sequence). The CDR3 totals 14 residues. The V and J ends lost 3 bases and 4 bases respectively, with 13 bases between them. CDR3 amino acids: CASSIPGLAYEQYF. In nucleotides, the CDR3 is TGTGCCAGTAGTATCCCAGGGCTAGCATACGAGCAGTACTTC.

In DNA form, the CDR3 reads TGTGCCAGCAGTCCAACATCTTCTGGAAACACCATATATTTT. It yields the protein CASSPTSSGNTIYF. V is TRBV6-5 and J is TRBJ1-3; D ambiguous. Trimming took 5 bases from V and 1 from J, leaving 9 bases between them. The CDR3 length is 14 residues. Germline lookup yields CDR1 MNHEY and CDR2 SVGAGI.

The V gene is TRBV7-2, the J gene TRBJ1-5; tentatively, D is TRBD1 (5 bases). The CDR3 length is 13 residues. The V and J ends lost 5 bases and 4 bases respectively, with 9 bases between them. The V gene's germline CDR1 is SGHTA and CDR2 FQGNSA. CDR3 bases: TGTGCCAGCAGCGGACGGACAAATCAGCCCCAGCATTTT. Its protein product is CASSGRTNQPQHF.

The chain uses TRBV21-1 and TRBJ2-7; the D call in the table, TRBD2, was not verified against the DNA. TRBV21-1 is noted as a pseudogene. The CDR3 runs 18 residues. CDR3: CASSKGRLGGGYSYEQYF. In nucleotides, the CDR3 is TGTGCCAGCAGCAAAGGCCGATTGGGGGGAGGGTACTCCTACGAGCAGTACTTC.

The chain carries TRBV28 and TRBJ2-7; 10 bases are a match to TRBD1. Germline-derived CDR1 and CDR2 are MDHEN and SYDVKM. V was clipped by 3 bases and J by 7 bases; unmatched bases: 6. This CDR3 has 14 residues. The CDR3 nucleotides are TGTGCCAGCAGTTTTGACAGGGGGCTTGGGGAGCAGTACTTC. It encodes CASSFDRGLGEQYF. Filled out from reference TRBV28 and TRBJ2-7, the complete variable domain reads DVKVTQSSRYLVKRTGEKVFLECVQDMDHENMFWYRQDPGLGLRLIYFSYDVKMKEKGDIPEGYSVSREKKERFSLILESASTNQTSMYLCASSFDRGLGEQYFGPGTRLTVT.

V gene TRBV27 combines with J gene TRBJ1-4; D ambiguous. Germline CDR1 reads MNHEY; CDR2 reads SMNVEV (reference sequence). V was pared by 7 bases and J by 16 bases, with 7 bases between. The CDR3 length is 8 residues. As DNA, the CDR3 is TGTGCCAGCACCCCCCCGTTTTTT. Translation: CASTPPFF. Together with reference TRBV27 and TRBJ1-4, the CDR3 gives the full variable domain: EAQVTQNPRYLITVTGKKLTVTCSQNMNHEYMSWYRQDPGLGLRQIYYSMNVEVTDKGDVPEGYKVSRKEKRNFPLILESPSPNQTSLYFCASTPPFFGSGTQLSVL.

This clone showed up just once. The chain employs TRBV30 and TRBJ1-5, with D tentatively TRBD1 (6 bases). V lost 0 bases, J lost 9 bases, and 24 bases lay in between. The CDR3 is 17 amino acids. From germline, CDR1 is GTSNPN and CDR2 SVGIG (reference sequence). CDR3 in amino acids: CAWSVRGGTGTDSPQHF. CDR3 nucleotide sequence: TGTGCCTGGAGTGTACGGGGGGGTACAGGGACTGATTCGCCCCAGCATTTT. Supplemented by reference TRBV30 and TRBJ1-5, the full variable domain reads SQTIHQWPATLVQPVGSPLSLECTVEGTSNPNLYWYRQAAGRGLQLLFYSVGIGQISSEVPQNLSASRPQDRQFILSSKKLLLSDSGFYLCAWSVRGGTGTDSPQHFGDGTRLSIL.

This clone appeared once. V usage is TRBV5-4 and J usage is TRBJ2-5, with 7 bases lining up with TRBD2. Per the germline V gene, CDR1 is SGHNT and CDR2 is YYREEE (reference sequence). The length of the CDR3 is 14 residues. Trimming at V came to 4 bases and at J to 4 bases, leaving 7 bases not matched to a gene. The CDR3 reads CASSGGLAVETQYF. As DNA, the CDR3 is TGTGCCAGCAGCGGTGGGCTAGCGGTAGAGACCCAGTACTTC.

The genes are TRBV7-2 and TRBJ2-7; TRBD2 is a possible D gene (6 bases). CDR3 length: 14 amino acids. The germline V and J ends were trimmed by 4 bases and 2 bases, with 12 bases remaining between them. Germline V gives CDR1 SGHTA, CDR2 FQGNSA. As DNA, the CDR3 is TGTGCCAGCAGCTCCCGGGCGGGGACCTACGAGCAGTACTTC. Protein: CASSSRAGTYEQYF.

This clone was seen a single time. The V and J genes are TRBV5-1 and TRBJ2-3; D uncertain. Germline CDR1 SGHRS, CDR2 YFSETQ. V was shortened by 2 bases and J by 1 base, with 11 bases between the two germline ends. The CDR3 covers 15 residues. The CDR3 spells CASSFILGRTDTQYF. CDR3 bases: TGCGCCAGCAGCTTCATACTGGGCCGCACAGATACGCAGTATTTT. Combining the CDR3 with reference TRBV5-1 and TRBJ2-3 gives the whole variable domain KAGVTQTPRYLIKTRGQQVTLSCSPISGHRSVSWYQQTPGQGLQFLFEYFSETQRNKGNFPGRFSGRQFSNSRSEMNVSTLELGDSALYLCASSFILGRTDTQYFGPGTRLTVL.

Here the CDR3 DNA reads TGTGCCAGCAGCCGTGAGGGATCGGGAGCTTTCTTT. Its translation: CASSREGSGAFF. The chain carries TRBV7-9 and TRBJ1-1; unclear D gene. Trimming took off 5 bases at V and 10 bases at J, with 14 bases between the two ends. The CDR3 totals 12 residues. The germline V gene has CDR1 SEHNR and CDR2 FQNEAQ (reference sequence).

The chain is built from TRBV5-3 and TRBJ1-2, with unresolved D. TRBV5-3 is treated as an ORF (open reading frame) with a function not yet certain. Trimming left V 4 bases short and J 4 bases short, with 17 bases between. This CDR3 contains 15 residues. The CDR3 nucleotides are TGTGCCAGAAGCGGTGTGTGGGGTCGGGGCTATGGCTACACCTTC. Its protein is CARSGVWGRGYGYTF.

The J gene is TRBJ2-7, the V gene TRBV27; D perhaps matches TRBD2 (6 bases). The V and J ends lost 2 bases and 5 bases respectively, with 16 bases between them. The CDR3 consists of 15 residues. Germline CDR1 and CDR2: MNHEY and SMNVEV (reference sequence). Here the CDR3 reads CASSLLVRGRDEQYF. In DNA, the CDR3 is TGTGCCAGCAGTTTACTCGTGCGGGGCAGGGACGAGCAGTACTTC.

In its sample, this clone was seen a few times. This chain connects TRBV5-1 to TRBJ2-7, with 12 bases lining up with TRBD2. The germline CDR1 and CDR2 sequences are SGHRS and YFSETQ. V was clipped by 0 bases and J by 0 bases; unmatched bases: 7. The length of the CDR3 is 18 residues. The CDR3 region has the DNA TGCGCCAGCAGCTTGGGACTAGCGGGAGAAGGCTACTCCTACGAGCAGTACTTC. Its translation is CASSLGLAGEGYSYEQYF.

This clone was observed a handful of times. The chain uses TRBV5-1 and TRBJ2-5; 8 nucleotides match TRBD1. Germline-derived CDR1 and CDR2 are SGHRS and YFSETQ. The trim removed 4 bases at V and 1 base at J, leaving 3 bases unmatched. This CDR3 contains 14 residues. This CDR3 is CASSVDRVQETQYF. DNA of the CDR3: TGCGCCAGCAGCGTGGACAGGGTCCAAGAGACCCAGTACTTC.

DNA for the CDR3: TGTGCCAGCAGCTGGACAGGATGGGCCTCCTACAATGAGCAGTTCTTC. It is translated as CASSWTGWASYNEQFF. The V and J genes are TRBV13 and TRBJ2-1, with 7 bases that match TRBD1. V dropped 4 bases and J dropped 0; count of bases not matched to a gene: 6. The CDR3 extends over 16 amino acids. The germline V gene has CDR1 PRHDT and CDR2 FYEKMQ (reference sequence). Together with reference TRBV13 and TRBJ2-1, the CDR3 gives the full variable domain: AAGVIQSPRHLIKEKRETATLKCYPIPRHDTVYWYQQGPGQDPQFLISFYEKMQSDKGSIPDRFSAQQFSDYHSELNMSSLELGDSALYFCASSWTGWASYNEQFFGPGTRLTVL.